This TCR beta chain was documented in a study of CD8 T cells in ankylosing spondylitis. V was pared by 1 base and J by 4 bases, with 10 bases between. The germline gives CDR1 SGHDN, CDR2 FVKESK. The CDR3 totals 14 residues. This clonotype was observed a few times. Its antigen is unknown. General study findings and limits: Seemingly characteristic of ankylosing spondylitis blood was a TCR beta motif consisting of 7 or 8 highly homologous variants. Significant enrichment of disease-linked clones was reported in matched ankylosing spondylitis synovial fluid.

Quantitative 5'-RACE with molecular barcodes generated TCR beta libraries. TCRdb analysed the 5' RACE reads with MiXCR anew, one entry per CDR3 protein. Of 150,000 to 200,000 distinct CDR3 sequences listed, around 18% are singletons. This clonotype was sampled from a male donor with ankylosing spondylitis or in good health (not recorded which). Sequencing was done on a sample of blood, either unsorted or a sorted T cell fraction (not recorded which). The chain couples TRBV14 to TRBJ1-2; D may be TRBD1 (6 bases). CDR3: CASSQAQGIYGYTF. CDR3 nucleotides: TGTGCCAGCAGCCAAGCCCAGGGGATCTATGGCTACACCTTC.